Here is one T cell receptor beta chain with its context. The target antigen is unknown. The sample comes from a study of T cell responses to AZD1222 COVID-19 vaccine. Some clones are missing from TCRdb's copy, which holds only in-frame ones; the method was immunoSEQ multiplex PCR. The sample has fewer than 200,000 clones; approximately 87% are singletons. Pooling covered second doses at about 4 or about 12 weeks. Findings and limits, study-wide: Most donors were white British and more were female, and clonal diversity was possibly underestimated. Across spike, vaccine-associated CD4 TCRs were found, dominant at 160-218 and 743-854. Repertoire sampling happened only post peak T cell response.

Germline-derived CDR1 and CDR2 are SGHAT and FQNNGV. This CDR3 spans 15 amino acids. V lost 0 bases and J lost 2, with 11 bases in between. This rearrangement joins TRBV11-2 to TRBJ2-7; TRBD2 might be the D (7 bases). This TCR came from an adult who received the AZD1222 COVID-19 vaccine. The specimen comprised peripheral blood, sampled 28 days after the second AZD1222 dose. The CDR3 bases are TGTGCCAGCAGCTTAGAGGGGGGGGCCACCTACGAGCAGTACTTC. This encodes CASSLEGGATYEQYF. The variable domain in full, with the rest retrieved from reference TRBV11-2 and TRBJ2-7, is EAGVAQSPRYKIIEKRQSVAFWCNPISGHATLYWYQQILGQGPKLLIQFQNNGVVDDSQLPKDRFSAERLKGVDSTLKIQPAKLEDSAVYLCASSLEGGATYEQYFGPGTRLTVT.